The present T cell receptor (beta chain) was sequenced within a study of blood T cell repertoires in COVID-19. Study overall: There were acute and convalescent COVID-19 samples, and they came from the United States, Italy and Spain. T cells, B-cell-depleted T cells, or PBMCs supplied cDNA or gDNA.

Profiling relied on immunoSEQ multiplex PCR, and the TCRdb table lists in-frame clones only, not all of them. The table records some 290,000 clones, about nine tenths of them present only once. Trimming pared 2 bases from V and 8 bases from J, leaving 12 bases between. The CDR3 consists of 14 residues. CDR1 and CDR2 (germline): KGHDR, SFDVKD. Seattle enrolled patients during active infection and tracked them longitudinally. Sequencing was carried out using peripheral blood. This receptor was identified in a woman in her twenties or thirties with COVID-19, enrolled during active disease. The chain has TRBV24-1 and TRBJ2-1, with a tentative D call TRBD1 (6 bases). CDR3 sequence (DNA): TGTGCCACCAGTGATTCCAGGGGCCGTTATGAGCAGTTCTTC. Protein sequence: CATSDSRGRYEQFF.